This T cell receptor beta chain is drawn from a study of cytomegalovirus exposure and HLA in healthy donors. Comments on this clone: Its antigen is not known.

Healthy bone marrow donors made up the donors. These donors counted as nominally healthy when sampled, but unrecorded immune exposures were likely. Study observations and caveats: When presence/absence was analysed, sequencing depth was taken to be roughly uniform across donors.

The primer mix had 60 Vbeta and 13 Jbeta primers. In the authors' methods: The authors later counted about 80 million unique TCR beta chains, 8.5 million to 13 million of them shared. Produced via immunoSEQ multiplex PCR; TCRdb's table is partial and in-frame only. V and J calls and clone size are those listed in that table; D and trimming were worked out from the DNA. The sample records fewer than 200,000 clones, around 83% being singletons. The sequenced material came from PBMCs. The receptor comes from a man aged 35 to 55 in good health and CMV-seropositive.

As DNA, the CDR3 is TGTGCCAGCACCTTAGGGGGGCTAGCGGGAGTTAGTGCCGGGGAGCTGTTTTTT. It specifies CASTLGGLAGVSAGELFF. The chain joins TRBV2 to TRBJ2-2; 10 bases agree with TRBD2. CDR3 size: 18 residues. V shed 7 bases, J shed 6 bases, and the junction held 17 bases outside the gene matches. In germline, CDR1 is SNHLY, CDR2 FYNNEI.